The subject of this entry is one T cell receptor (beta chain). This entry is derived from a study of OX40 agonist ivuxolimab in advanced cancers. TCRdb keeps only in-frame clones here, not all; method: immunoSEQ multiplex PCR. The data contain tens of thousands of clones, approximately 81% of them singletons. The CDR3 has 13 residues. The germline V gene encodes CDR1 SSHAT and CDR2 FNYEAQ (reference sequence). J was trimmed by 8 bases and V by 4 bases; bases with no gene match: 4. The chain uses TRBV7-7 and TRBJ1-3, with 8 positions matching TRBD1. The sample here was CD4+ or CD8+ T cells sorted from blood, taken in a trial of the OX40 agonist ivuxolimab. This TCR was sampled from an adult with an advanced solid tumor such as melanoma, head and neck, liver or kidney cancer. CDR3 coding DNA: TGTGCCAGCAGCTCCGACAGGGGAGACACCATATATTTT. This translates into CASSSDRGDTIYF.